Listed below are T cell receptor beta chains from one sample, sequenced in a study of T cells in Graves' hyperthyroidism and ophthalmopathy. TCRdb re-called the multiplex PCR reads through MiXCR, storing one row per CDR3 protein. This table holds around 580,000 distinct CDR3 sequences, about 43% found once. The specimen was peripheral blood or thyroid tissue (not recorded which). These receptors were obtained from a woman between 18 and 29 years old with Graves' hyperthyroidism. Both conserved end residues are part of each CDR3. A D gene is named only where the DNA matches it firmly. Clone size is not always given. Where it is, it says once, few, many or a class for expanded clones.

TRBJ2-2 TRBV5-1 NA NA CASRGLLNGELFF TGCGCCAGCAGGGGACTTTTGAACGGGGAGCTGTTTTTT
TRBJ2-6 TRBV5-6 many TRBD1 CASSFPGQPFRRANVLTF TGTGCCAGCAGCTTCCCGGGACAGCCTTTTCGTCGGGCCAACGTCCTGACTTTC
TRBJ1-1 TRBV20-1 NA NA CSASWGAF TGCAGTGCTAGTTGGGGGGCTTTT
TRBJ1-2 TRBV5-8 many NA CASSLRGGEFNYGYTF TGTGCCAGCAGCTTGAGGGGAGGGGAATTTAACTATGGCTACACCTTC
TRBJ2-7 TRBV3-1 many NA CASSQVQGSAYEQYF TGTGCCAGCAGCCAAGTCCAAGGGAGTGCCTACGAGCAGTACTTC
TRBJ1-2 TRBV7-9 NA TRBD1 CASSSRQGNGYTF TGTGCCAGCAGTTCCCGACAGGGGAATGGCTACACCTTC
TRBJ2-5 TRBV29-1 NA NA CSLPGKETQYF TGCAGCCTCCCGGGGAAAGAGACCCAGTACTTC
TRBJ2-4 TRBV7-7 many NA CASSLVAKNIQYF TGTGCTAGCAGCTTGGTAGCCAAAAACATTCAGTACTTC
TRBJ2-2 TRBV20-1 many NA CSASVLANTGELFF TGCAGTGCTAGCGTACTAGCCAACACCGGGGAGCTGTTTTTT
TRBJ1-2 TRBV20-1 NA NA CSARLTGQGISKTNYGYTF TGCAGTGCTAGGTTAACAGGACAAGGGATCTCGAAAACTAACTATGGCTACACCTTC
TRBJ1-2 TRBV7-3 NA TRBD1 CASSSTGTGMLYGYTF TGTGCCAGCAGCTCTACCGGGACAGGCATGCTCTATGGCTACACCTTC
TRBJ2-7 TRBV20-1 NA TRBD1 CSASGTGGVSEQYF TGCAGTGCTAGTGGGACAGGGGGAGTTTCCGAGCAGTACTTC
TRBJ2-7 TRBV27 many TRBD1 CASSRQRTGGYEQYF TGTGCCAGCAGCCGACAACGGACAGGGGGCTACGAGCAGTACTTC
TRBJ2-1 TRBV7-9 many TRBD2 CASSPGLAGMNEQFF TGTGCCAGCAGCCCCGGACTAGCGGGGATGAATGAGCAGTTCTTC
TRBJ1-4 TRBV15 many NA CATREGLGNEKLFF TGTGCCACCAGAGAGGGGCTCGGTAATGAAAAACTGTTTTTT
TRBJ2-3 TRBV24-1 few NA CAIQGWDTDTQYF TGTGCCATCCAGGGATGGGATACAGATACGCAGTATTTT
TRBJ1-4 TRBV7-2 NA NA CASSLSPGGNEKLFF TGTGCCAGCAGCTTAAGTCCAGGAGGAAATGAAAAACTGTTTTTT
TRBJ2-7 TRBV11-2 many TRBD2 CASSLIRLAGPYEQYF TGTGCCAGCAGCTTGATTCGGCTAGCGGGACCGTACGAGCAGTACTTC
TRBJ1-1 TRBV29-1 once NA CSVTTGRASEAFF TGCAGCGTGACGACAGGACGAGCCTCTGAAGCTTTCTTT
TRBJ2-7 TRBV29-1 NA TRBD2 CSVGLAGGEQYF TGCAGCGTGGGACTAGCGGGCGGGGAGCAGTACTTC
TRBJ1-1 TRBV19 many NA CASSIGGRLTNTEAFF TGTGCCAGTAGTATTGGTGGTAGGTTAACGAACACTGAAGCTTTCTTT
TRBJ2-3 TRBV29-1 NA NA CSIEDFVGTQYF TGCAGCATTGAGGATTTTGTTGGTACGCAGTATTTT